The present entry profiles one TCR beta chain with its context. The source of the sample is a study of blood T cell repertoires in COVID-19. The protocol was immunoSEQ multiplex PCR, while the TCRdb copy is restricted to in-frame clones and leaves out a portion. The table includes about 60,000 clones, around 80% detected once. J lost 0 bases, V lost 3 bases, and 14 bases had no gene match. Germline V gene lookup returns CDR1 MDHEN and CDR2 SYDVKM. The CDR3 has 19 residues. Material: peripheral blood. The chain joins TRBV28 to TRBJ2-3, with 8 positions matching TRBD1. The receptor comes from a man aged 25 to 40 with COVID-19, enrolled during active disease. The CDR3 protein is CASSFFSGGHVKSTDTQYF. CDR3 bases: TGTGCCAGCAGTTTTTTCTCAGGGGGCCACGTAAAGAGCACAGATACGCAGTATTTT.